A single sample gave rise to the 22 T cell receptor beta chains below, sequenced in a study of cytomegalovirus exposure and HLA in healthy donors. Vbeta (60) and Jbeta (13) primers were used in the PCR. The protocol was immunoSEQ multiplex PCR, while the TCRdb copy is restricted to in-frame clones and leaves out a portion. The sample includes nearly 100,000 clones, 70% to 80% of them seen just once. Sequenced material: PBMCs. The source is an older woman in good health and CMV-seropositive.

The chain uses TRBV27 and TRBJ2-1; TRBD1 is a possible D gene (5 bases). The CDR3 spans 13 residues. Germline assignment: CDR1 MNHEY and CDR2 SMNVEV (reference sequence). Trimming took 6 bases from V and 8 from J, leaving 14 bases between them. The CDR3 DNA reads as TGTGCCAGCAGGGGGCTAGATCTATATGAGCAGTTCTTC. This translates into CASRGLDLYEQFF.

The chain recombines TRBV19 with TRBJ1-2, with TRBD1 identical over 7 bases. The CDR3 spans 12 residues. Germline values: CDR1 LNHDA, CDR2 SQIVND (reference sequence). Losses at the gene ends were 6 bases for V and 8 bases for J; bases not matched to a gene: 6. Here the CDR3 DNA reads TGTGCCAGTAGCCCTCCGGGACAGGGCTACACCTTC. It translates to CASSPPGQGYTF.

In DNA, the CDR3 is TGTGCCTGGACCTCAGGAGGTAGCAATCAGCCCCAGCATTTT. Protein: CAWTSGGSNQPQHF. This chain connects TRBV30 to TRBJ1-5; no clear D. V lost 4 bases, J lost 0 bases, and 10 bases lay in between. The CDR3 is 14 amino acids. Germline V gene sequence: CDR1 GTSNPN, CDR2 SVGIG (reference sequence).

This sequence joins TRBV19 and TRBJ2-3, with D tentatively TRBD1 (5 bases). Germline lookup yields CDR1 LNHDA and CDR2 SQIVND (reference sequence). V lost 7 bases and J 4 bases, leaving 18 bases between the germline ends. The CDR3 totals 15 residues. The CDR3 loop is CASTLGAGLADTQYF. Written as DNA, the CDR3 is TGTGCCAGTACCCTAGGGGCAGGATTAGCAGATACGCAGTATTTT.

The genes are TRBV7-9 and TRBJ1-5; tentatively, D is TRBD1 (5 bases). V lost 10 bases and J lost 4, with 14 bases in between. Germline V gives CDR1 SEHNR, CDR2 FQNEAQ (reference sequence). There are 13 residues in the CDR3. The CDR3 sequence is CATQGPLNQPQHF. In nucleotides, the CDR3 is TGTGCCACTCAGGGCCCTCTAAATCAGCCCCAGCATTTT.

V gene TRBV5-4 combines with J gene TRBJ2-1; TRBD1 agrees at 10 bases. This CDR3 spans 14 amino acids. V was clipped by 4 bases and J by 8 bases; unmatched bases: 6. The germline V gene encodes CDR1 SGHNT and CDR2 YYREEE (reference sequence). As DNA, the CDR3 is TGTGCCAGCAGCGCGACAGGGGGCGTGGATGAGCAGTTCTTC. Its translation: CASSATGGVDEQFF.

CDR3 coding DNA: TGTGCCAGCAGTCCGAGCTCCTACAATGAGCAGTTCTTC. As protein: CASSPSSYNEQFF. The chain links TRBV6-5 to TRBJ2-1; D is ambiguous. V gave up 5 bases and J gave up 0 bases, with 5 bases separating them. Germline CDR1 MNHEY, CDR2 SVGAGI. This CDR3 region has 13 residues.

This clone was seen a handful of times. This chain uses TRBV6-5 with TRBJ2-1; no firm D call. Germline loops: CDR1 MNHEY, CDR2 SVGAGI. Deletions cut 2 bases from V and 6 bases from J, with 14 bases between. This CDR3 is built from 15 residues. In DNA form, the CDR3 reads TGTGCCAGCAGTTACGGAAGATTTAGCCGCAATGAGCAGTTCTTC. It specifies CASSYGRFSRNEQFF.

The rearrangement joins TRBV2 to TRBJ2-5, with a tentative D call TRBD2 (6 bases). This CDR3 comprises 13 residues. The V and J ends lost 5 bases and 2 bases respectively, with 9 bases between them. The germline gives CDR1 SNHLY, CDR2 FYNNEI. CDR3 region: CASSQLAQETQYF. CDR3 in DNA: TGTGCCAGCAGTCAACTAGCTCAAGAGACCCAGTACTTC.

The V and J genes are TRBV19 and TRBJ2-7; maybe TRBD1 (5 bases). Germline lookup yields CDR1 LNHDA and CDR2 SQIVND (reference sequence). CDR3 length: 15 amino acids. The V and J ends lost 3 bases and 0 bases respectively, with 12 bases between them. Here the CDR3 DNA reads TGTGCCAGTAGTATTCTCCAGGGTTCCTCCTACGAGCAGTACTTC. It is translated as CASSILQGSSYEQYF. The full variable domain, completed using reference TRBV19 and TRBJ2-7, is DGGITQSPKYLFRKEGQNVTLSCEQNLNHDAMYWYRQDPGQGLRLIYYSQIVNDFQKGDIAEGYSVSREKKESFPLTVTSAQKNPTAFYLCASSILQGSSYEQYFGPGTRLTVT.

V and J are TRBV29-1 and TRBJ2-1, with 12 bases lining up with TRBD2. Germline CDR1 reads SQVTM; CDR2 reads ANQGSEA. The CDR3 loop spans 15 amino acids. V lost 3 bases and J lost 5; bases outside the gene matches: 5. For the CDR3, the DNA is TGCAGCGTTGAGGAAGGGACTAGCGGGCACAATGAGCAGTTCTTC. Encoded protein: CSVEEGTSGHNEQFF.

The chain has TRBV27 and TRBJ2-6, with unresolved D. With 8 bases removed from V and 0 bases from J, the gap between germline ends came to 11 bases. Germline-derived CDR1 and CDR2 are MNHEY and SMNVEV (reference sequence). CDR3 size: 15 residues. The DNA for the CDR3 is TGTGCCAGCTGCCTTCTAAGCTCTGGGGCCAACGTCCTGACTTTC. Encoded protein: CASCLLSSGANVLTF. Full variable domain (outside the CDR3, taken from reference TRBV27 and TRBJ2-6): EAQVTQNPRYLITVTGKKLTVTCSQNMNHEYMSWYRQDPGLGLRQIYYSMNVEVTDKGDVPEGYKVSRKEKRNFPLILESPSPNQTSLYFCASCLLSSGANVLTFGAGSRLTVL.

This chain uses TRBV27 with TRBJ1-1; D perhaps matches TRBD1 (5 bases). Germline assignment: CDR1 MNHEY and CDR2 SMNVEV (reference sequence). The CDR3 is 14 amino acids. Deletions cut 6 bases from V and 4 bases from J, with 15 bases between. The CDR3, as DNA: TGTGCCAGCAGAGGGATGGGCGGGGGCACTGAAGCTTTCTTT. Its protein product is CASRGMGGGTEAFF.

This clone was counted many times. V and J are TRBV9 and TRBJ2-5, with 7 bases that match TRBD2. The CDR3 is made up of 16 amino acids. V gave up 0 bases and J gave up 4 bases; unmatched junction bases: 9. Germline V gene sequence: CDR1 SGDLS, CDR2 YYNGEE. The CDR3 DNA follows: TGTGCCAGCAGCGTAGCTTCCCGGGAGGTAGGAGAGACCCAGTACTTC. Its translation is CASSVASREVGETQYF. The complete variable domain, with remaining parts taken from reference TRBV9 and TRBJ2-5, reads DSGVTQTPKHLITATGQRVTLRCSPRSGDLSVYWYQQSLDQGLQFLIQYYNGEERAKGNILERFSAQQFPDLHSELNLSSLELGDSALYFCASSVASREVGETQYFGPGTRLLVL.

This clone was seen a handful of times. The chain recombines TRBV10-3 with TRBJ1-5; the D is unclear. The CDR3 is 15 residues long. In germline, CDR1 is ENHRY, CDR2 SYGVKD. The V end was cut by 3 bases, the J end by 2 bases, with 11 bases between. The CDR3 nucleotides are TGTGCCATCAGTGACAATTGGTCAGGCAATCAGCCCCAGCATTTT. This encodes CAISDNWSGNQPQHF.

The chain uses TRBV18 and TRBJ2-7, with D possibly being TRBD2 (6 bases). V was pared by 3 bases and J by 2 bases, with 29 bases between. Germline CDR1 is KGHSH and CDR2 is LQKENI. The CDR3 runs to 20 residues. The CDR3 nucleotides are TGTGCCAGCTCACCCACGGCAGGGCAGCAACTACTGCGGGGAACCTACGAGCAGTACTTC. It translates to CASSPTAGQQLLRGTYEQYF.

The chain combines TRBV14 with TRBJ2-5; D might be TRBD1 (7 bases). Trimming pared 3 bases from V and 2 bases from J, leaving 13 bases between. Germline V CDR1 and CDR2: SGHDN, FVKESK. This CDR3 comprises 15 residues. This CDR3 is CASSQEQGRQETQYF. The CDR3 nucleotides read TGTGCCAGCAGCCAGGAACAGGGGAGGCAAGAGACCCAGTACTTC.

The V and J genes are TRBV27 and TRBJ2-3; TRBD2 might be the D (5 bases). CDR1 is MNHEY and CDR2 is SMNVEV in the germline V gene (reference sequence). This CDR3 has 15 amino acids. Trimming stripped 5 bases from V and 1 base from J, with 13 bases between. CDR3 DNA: TGTGCCAGCAGTCAATATCGGACTCGCACAGATACGCAGTATTTT. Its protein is CASSQYRTRTDTQYF.

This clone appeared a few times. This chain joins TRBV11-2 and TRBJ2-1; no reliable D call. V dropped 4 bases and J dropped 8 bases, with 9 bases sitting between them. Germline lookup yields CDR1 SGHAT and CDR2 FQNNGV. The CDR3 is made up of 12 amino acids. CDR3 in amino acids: CASSSTGYEQFF. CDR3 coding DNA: TGTGCCAGCAGCTCCACGGGTTATGAGCAGTTCTTC. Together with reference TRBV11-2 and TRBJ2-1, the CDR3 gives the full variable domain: EAGVAQSPRYKIIEKRQSVAFWCNPISGHATLYWYQQILGQGPKLLIQFQNNGVVDDSQLPKDRFSAERLKGVDSTLKIQPAKLEDSAVYLCASSSTGYEQFFGPGTRLTVL.

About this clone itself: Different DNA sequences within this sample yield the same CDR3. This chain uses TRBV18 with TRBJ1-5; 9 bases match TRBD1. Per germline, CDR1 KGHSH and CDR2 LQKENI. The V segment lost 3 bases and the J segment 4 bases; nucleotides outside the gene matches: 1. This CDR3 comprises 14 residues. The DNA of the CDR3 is TGTGCCAGCTCACCCGGGACAGGGAATCAGCCCCAGCATTTT. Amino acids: CASSPGTGNQPQHF.

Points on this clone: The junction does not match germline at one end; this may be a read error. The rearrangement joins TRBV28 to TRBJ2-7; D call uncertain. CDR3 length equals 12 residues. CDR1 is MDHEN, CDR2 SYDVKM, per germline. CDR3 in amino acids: CASSLYSLPLDF. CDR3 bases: TGTGCCAGCAGTTTATATAGCCTACCCCTGGACTTC.

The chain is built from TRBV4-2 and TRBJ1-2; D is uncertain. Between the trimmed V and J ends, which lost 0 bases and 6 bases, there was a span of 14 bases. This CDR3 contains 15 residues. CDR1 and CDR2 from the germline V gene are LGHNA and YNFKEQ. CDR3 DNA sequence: TGTGCCAGCAGCCAAGATGCGGCGGAGACGAATGGCTACACCTTC. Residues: CASSQDAAETNGYTF.